The present TCR beta chain was sequenced within a study of Ad26.COV2.S vaccination and SARS-CoV-2 variants. Study-wide points: Vaccinees displayed broader spike-specific TCR repertoires than placebo recipients. For non-spike TCRs, breadth in vaccine recipients resembled that in placebo recipients.

As for this clone: What it recognizes is unknown.

From germline, CDR1 is MDHEN and CDR2 SYDVKM. V was pared by 5 bases and J by 4 bases, with 17 bases between. This CDR3 has 16 residues. Data came from immunoSEQ multiplex PCR; TCRdb stores just in-frame clones and leaves some out. The sample has 300,000 to 400,000 clones, around 89% seen once; the top ten hold under 6%. Stated treatment: around 19 received Ad26.COV2.S at low or high dose, single or two shots; about five received placebo; per-sample allocation not given. Following the first vaccine or placebo injection, samples were taken on day 63. SARS-CoV-2 spike from the Wuhan strain was encoded by the vaccine, an Ad26 vector.

The chain links TRBV28 to TRBJ2-2, with TRBD2 as a possible D gene (5 bases). The sequence derives from a person between 18 and 65 years old who received the Ad26.COV2.S COVID-19 vaccine or a placebo. The sequencing used peripheral blood, collected in a trial of Ad26.COV2.S vaccine versus placebo. CDR3 in DNA: TGTGCCAGCAGTACCCCAGCGGCTATACTCACCGGGGAGCTGTTTTTT. The encoded protein is CASSTPAAILTGELFF.